This T cell receptor beta chain was observed in a study of cytomegalovirus exposure and HLA in healthy donors. Study-level results: Apparent HLA restriction characterized most CMV-associated TCR beta chains in a later analysis. The CMV antigen specificity of a few CMV-associated chains was confirmed through in vitro analysis. It was reported in a later analysis that an Asian-associated ancestry cluster showed fewer N-insertions than the approximately 700-donor mean.

V dropped 7 bases and J dropped 0 bases, with 9 bases sitting between them. The CDR3 runs 13 residues. The germline V gene encodes CDR1 ENHRY and CDR2 SYGVKD. As regards this clone: Its target is not known.

Researchers ran the PCR with 60 Vbeta and 13 Jbeta primers. Generated by immunoSEQ multiplex PCR, the TCRdb table keeps only in-frame clones and is missing some. Here the sample spans about 92,000 clones, approximately 81% being singletons. There were likely unrecorded immune exposures, though donors were nominally healthy when sampled. This chain joins TRBV10-3 and TRBJ1-2, with D perhaps TRBD1 (6 bases). The material sequenced was PBMCs. This clonotype originated in a girl aged 2 to 9 in good health and CMV-seropositive. CDR3 sequence reads: CAITTGPNYGYTF. The DNA for the CDR3 is TGTGCCATCACGACAGGCCCTAACTATGGCTACACCTTC.